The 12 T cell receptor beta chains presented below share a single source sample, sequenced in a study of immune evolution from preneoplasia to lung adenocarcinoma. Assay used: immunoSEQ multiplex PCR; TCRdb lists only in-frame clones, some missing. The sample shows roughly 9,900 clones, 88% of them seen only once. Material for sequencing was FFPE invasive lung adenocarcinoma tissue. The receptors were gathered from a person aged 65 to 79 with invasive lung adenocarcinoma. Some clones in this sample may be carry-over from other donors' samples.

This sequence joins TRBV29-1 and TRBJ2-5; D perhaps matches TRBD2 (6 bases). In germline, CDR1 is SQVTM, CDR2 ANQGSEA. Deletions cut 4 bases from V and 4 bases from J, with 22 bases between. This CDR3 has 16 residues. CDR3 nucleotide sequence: TGCAGCGTTGCCGGGAGTGACAGAGGTGGTACAGAGACCCAGTACTTC. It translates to CSVAGSDRGGTETQYF.

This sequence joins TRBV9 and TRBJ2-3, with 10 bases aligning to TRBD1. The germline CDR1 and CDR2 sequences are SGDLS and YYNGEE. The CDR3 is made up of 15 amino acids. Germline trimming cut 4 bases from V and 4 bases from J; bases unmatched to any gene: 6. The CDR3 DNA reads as TGTGCCAGCAGCAACGACGGGACAGGGGCAGATACGCAGTATTTT. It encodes CASSNDGTGADTQYF.

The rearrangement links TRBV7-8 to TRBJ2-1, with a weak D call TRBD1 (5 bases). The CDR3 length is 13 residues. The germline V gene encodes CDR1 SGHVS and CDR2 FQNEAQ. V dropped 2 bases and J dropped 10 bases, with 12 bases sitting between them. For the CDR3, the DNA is TGTGCCAGCAGCTTAATGAGGTGGGGCGAGCAGTTCTTC. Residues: CASSLMRWGEQFF.

DNA for the CDR3: TGTGCCAGCAGTGAGACGGGCATTGACAATGAGCAGTTCTTC. This gives the protein CASSETGIDNEQFF. The chain is built from TRBV6-4 and TRBJ2-1; no firm D call. The CDR3 runs 14 residues. The V gene's germline CDR1 is MRHNA and CDR2 SNTAGT. V lost 3 bases, J lost 5 bases, and 11 bases lay in between.

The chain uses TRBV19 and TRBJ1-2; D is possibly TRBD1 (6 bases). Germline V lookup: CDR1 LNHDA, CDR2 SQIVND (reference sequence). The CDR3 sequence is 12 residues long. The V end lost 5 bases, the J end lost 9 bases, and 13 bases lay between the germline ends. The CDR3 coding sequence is TGTGCCAGTAGTCCCCAGGGGAGTAGCTACACCTTC. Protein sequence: CASSPQGSSYTF. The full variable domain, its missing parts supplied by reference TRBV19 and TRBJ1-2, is DGGITQSPKYLFRKEGQNVTLSCEQNLNHDAMYWYRQDPGQGLRLIYYSQIVNDFQKGDIAEGYSVSREKKESFPLTVTSAQKNPTAFYLCASSPQGSSYTFGSGTRLTVV.

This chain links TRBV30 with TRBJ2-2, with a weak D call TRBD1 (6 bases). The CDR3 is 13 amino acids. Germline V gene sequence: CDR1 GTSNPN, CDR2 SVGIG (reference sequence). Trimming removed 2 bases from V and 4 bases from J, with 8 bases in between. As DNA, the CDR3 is TGTGCCTGGAGTCAGGGGTTCACCGGGGAGCTGTTTTTT. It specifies CAWSQGFTGELFF.

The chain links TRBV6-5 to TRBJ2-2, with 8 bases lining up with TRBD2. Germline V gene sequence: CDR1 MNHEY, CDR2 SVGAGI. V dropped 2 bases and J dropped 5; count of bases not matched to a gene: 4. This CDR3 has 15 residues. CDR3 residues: CASSYPGRGTGELFF. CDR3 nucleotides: TGTGCCAGCAGTTACCCCGGGAGGGGAACCGGGGAGCTGTTTTTT.

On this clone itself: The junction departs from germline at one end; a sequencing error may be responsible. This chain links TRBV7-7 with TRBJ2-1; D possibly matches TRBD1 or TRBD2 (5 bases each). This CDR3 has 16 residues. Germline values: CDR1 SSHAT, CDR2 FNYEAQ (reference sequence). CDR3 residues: CASSLARWTSWDEQFF. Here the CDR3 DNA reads TGTGCTAGCAGCTTAGCGAGGTGGACATCTTGGGATGAGCAGTTCTTC.

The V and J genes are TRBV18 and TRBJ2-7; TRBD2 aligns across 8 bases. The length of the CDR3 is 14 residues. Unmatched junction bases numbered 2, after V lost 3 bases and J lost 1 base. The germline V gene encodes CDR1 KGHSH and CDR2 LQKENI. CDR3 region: CASSPRGGSYEQYF. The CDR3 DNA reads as TGTGCCAGCTCACCCCGCGGGGGGTCCTACGAGCAGTACTTC.

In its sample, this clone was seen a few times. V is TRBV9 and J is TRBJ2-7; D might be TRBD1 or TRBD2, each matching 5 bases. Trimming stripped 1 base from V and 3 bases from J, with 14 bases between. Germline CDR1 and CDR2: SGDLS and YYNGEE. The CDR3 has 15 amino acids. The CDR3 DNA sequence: TGTGCCAGCAGCGTATCCCGGGACGGCGACTACGAGCAGTACTTC. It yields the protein CASSVSRDGDYEQYF.

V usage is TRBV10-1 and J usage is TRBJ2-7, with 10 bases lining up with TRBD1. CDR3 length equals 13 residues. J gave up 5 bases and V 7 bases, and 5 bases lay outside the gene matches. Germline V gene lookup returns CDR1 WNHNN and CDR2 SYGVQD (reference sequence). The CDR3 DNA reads TGCGCCAGCAACCCGGGGACAGGGGACGAGCAGTACTTC. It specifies CASNPGTGDEQYF.

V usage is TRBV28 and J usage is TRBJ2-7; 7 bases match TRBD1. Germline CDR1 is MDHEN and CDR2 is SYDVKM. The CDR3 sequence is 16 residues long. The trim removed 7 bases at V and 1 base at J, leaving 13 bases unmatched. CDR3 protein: CASTLGQNSISYEQYF. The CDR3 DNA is TGTGCCAGCACCTTGGGACAGAACAGTATTTCCTACGAGCAGTACTTC.